This T cell receptor (beta chain) derives from a study of beta chain features in type 1 diabetes. The study's findings and limits: Shortening that was moderate but significant affected the TCRB CDR3s of Type 1 diabetes patients in all four CD4+ subsets.

V lost 7 bases and J lost 8; bases outside the gene matches: 8. The CDR3 is 13 amino acids. The germline V gene has CDR1 MNHEY and CDR2 SVGAGI. A word on this clone: Its antigen is unidentified.

Every isolated RNA sample was fully reverse transcribed, so sequencing captured expressed TCRB transcripts. The method was immunoSEQ multiplex PCR; TCRdb's version includes in-frame clones alone and lacks a portion of them. The sample consists of roughly 15,000 clones, under 80% of them appearing once. This sequence joins TRBV6-5 and TRBJ2-3, with 8 bases identical to TRBD2. Sequenced material: stem cell memory CD4+ T cells from blood. The source of this sequence is a man under 40 with type 1 diabetes. CDR3 protein: CASNGLASGTQYF. DNA for the CDR3: TGTGCCAGCAACGGACTAGCTTCGGGTACGCAGTATTTT.